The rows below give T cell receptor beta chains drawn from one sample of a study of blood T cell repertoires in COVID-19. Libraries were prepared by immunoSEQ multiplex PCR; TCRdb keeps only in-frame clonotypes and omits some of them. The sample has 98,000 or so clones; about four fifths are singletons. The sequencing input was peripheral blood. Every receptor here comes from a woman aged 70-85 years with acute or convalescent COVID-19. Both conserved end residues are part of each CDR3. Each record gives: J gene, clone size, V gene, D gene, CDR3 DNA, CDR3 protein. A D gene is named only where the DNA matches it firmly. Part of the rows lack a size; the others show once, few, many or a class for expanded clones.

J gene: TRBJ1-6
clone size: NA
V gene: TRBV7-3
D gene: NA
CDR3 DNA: TGTGCCAGCAGCGAAGGACAGAACTATAATTCACCCCTCCACTTT
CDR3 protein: CASSEGQNYNSPLHF

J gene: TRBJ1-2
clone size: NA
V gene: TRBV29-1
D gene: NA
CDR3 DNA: TGCAGCGTTGATTACCGGGACTATGGCTACACCTTC
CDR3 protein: CSVDYRDYGYTF

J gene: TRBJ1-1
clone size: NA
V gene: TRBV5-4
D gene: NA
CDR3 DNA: TGTGCCAGCAGTCCGGGGGGGCAGAGGAACACTGAAGCTTTCTTT
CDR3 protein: CASSPGGQRNTEAFF

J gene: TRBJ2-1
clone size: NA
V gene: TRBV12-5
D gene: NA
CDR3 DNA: TGTGCTAGTGGTTCGTCGGGTAACAATGAGCAGTTCTTC
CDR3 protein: CASGSSGNNEQFF

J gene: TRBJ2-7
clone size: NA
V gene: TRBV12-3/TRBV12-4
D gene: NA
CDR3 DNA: TGTGCCAGCAGTCTTTTTCGGTACTTC
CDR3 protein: CASSLFRYF

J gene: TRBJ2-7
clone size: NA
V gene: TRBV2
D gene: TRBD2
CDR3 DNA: TGTGCCAGCACCCTAGCGGTGAGCTCCTACGAGCAGTACTTC
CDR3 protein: CASTLAVSSYEQYF

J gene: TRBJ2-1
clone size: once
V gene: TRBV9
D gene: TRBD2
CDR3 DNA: TGTGCCAGCAGCCGTAGCGGGGGGGCCGGTGAGCAGTTCTTC
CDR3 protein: CASSRSGGAGEQFF

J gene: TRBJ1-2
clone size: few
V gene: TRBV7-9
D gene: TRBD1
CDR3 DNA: TGTGCCAGCAGCTTTGGAGACAGGGGAAATGGCTACACCTTC
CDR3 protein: CASSFGDRGNGYTF

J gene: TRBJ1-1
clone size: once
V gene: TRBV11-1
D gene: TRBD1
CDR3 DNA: TGTGCCAGCGGACGACAGGGGGTCACTGAAGCTTTCTTT
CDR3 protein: CASGRQGVTEAFF

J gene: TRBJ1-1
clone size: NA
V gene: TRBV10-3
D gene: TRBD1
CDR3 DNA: TGTGCCATCAGTAGGACAGGGTCAGGTGAAGCTTTCTTT
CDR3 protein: CAISRTGSGEAFF

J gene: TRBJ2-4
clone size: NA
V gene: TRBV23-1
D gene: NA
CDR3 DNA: TGCGCCAGCAGTCAATCGGGGTCCCTCGGGGTAGCCAAAAACATTCAGTACTTC
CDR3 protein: CASSQSGSLGVAKNIQYF

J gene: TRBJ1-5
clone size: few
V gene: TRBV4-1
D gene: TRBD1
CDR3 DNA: TGCGCCAGCAGCCAAGATCACGAGGGGGCAAACAATCAGCCCCAGCATTTT
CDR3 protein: CASSQDHEGANNQPQHF

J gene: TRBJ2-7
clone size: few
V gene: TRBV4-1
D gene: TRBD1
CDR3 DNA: TGCGCCAGCAGCCTTGGGACAGGGAGCTCCTACGAGCAGTACTTC
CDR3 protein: CASSLGTGSSYEQYF

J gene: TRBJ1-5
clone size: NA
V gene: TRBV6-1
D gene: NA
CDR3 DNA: TGTGCCAGCAGTGAAATAGGACGGCGGGATCAGCCCCAGCATTTT
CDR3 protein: CASSEIGRRDQPQHF

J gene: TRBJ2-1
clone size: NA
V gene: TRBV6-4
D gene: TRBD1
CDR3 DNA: TGTGCCAGCGGACAGGGTCCCTACAATGAGCAGTTCTTC
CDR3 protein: CASGQGPYNEQFF

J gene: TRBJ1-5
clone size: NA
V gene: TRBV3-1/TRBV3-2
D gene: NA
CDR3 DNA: TGTGCCAGCAGCCGGGGCAGCAATCAGCCCCAGCATTTT
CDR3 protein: CASSRGSNQPQHF

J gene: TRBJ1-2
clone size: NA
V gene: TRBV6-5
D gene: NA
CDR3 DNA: TGTGCCAGCAGTCTAAATTGGGCAGGAGGTGGCTACACCTTC
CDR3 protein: CASSLNWAGGGYTF

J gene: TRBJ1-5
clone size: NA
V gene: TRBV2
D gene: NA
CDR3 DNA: TGTGCCAGCACTCTCGGAGCAAATCAGCCCCAGCATTTT
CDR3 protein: CASTLGANQPQHF

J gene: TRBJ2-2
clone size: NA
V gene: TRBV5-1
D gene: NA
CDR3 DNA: TGCGCCAGCAGCTTTCTCAGGGCGAACACCGGGGAGCTGTTTTTT
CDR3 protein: CASSFLRANTGELFF

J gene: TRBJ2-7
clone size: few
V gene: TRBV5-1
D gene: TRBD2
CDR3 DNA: TGCGCCAGCAGCCCCCGGACTAGCGGGAGTTACGAGCAGTACTTC
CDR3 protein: CASSPRTSGSYEQYF

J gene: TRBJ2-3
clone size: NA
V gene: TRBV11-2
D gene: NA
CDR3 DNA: TGTGCCAGCAGCTTGGGGGTCGGGGGACAGTCCACAGATACGCAGTATTTT
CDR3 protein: CASSLGVGGQSTDTQYF

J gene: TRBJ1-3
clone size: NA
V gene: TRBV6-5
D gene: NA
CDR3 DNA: TGTGCCAGCAAACACCGCTCTGGAAACACCATATATTTT
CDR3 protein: CASKHRSGNTIYF

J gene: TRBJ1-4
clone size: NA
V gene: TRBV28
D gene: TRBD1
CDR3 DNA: TGTGCCAGCAGCCCCGGGGGACAGGGTAATGAAAAACTGTTTTTT
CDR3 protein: CASSPGGQGNEKLFF

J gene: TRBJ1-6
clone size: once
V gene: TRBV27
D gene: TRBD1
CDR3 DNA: TGTGCCAGCAGTTTACACAGGGGAGGTAATTCACCCCTCCACTTT
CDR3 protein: CASSLHRGGNSPLHF

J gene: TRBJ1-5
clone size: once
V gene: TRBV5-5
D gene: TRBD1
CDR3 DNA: TGTGCCAGCAGCTCAGACAGGGCTACGGGCAATCAGCCCCAGCATTTT
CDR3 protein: CASSSDRATGNQPQHF

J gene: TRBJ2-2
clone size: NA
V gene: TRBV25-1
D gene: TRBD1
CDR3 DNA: TGTGCCAGCGGGGACAGGGAAAACACCGGGGAGCTGTTTTTT
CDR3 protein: CASGDRENTGELFF

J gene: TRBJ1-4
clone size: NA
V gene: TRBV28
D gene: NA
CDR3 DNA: TGTGCCAGCAGCTTCCAGGGGCCAACTAATGAAAAACTGTTTTTT
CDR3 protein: CASSFQGPTNEKLFF

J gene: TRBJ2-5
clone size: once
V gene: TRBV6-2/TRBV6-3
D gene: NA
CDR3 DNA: TGTGCCAGCAGTTACCCGACAGGTCGGGTGGAGACCCAGTACTTC
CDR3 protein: CASSYPTGRVETQYF

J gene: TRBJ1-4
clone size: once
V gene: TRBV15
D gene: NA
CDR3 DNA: TGTGCCACCAGCAGAGATCACCGAGAAAAACCCGAAAAACTGTTTTTT
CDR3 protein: CATSRDHREKPEKLFF

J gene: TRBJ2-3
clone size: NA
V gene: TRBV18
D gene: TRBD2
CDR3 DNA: TGTGCCAGCTCACCACCCGGGACTAGCGGGAGCACAGATACGCAGTATTTT
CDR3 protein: CASSPPGTSGSTDTQYF

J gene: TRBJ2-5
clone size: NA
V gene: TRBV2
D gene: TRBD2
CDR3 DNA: TGTGCCAGCAGTGGGCAAGTAGCGGGGGGTCGAGAGACCCAGTACTTC
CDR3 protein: CASSGQVAGGRETQYF

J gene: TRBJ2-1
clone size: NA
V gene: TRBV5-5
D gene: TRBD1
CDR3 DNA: TGTGCCAGCAGTCAGTTCGGGACAGGGACAAATGAGCAGTTCTTC
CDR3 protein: CASSQFGTGTNEQFF

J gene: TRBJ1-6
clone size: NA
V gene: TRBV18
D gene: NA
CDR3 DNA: TGTGCCAGCTCACCGGACAGAAGTAATTCACCCCTCCACTTT
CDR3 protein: CASSPDRSNSPLHF

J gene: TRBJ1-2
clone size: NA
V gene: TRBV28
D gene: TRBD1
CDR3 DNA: TGTGCCAGCGCCACAGGGGTCTATGGCTACACCTTC
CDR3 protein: CASATGVYGYTF

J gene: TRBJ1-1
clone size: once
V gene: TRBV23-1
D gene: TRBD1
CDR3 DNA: TGCGCCAGCAGTCAACAGGACAGGGAAGGCGCGATGAACACTGAAGCTTTCTTT
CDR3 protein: CASSQQDREGAMNTEAFF

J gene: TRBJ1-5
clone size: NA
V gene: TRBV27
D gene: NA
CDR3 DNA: TGTGCCAGCAGCCTCAATCGGGACAATTTAGCAAGTCAGCCCCAGCATTTT
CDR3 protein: CASSLNRDNLASQPQHF

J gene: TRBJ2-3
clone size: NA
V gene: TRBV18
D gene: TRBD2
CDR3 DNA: TGTGCCAGCTCACCCCTAGCGGACCTTCCCAGCACAGATACGCAGTATTTT
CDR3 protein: CASSPLADLPSTDTQYF

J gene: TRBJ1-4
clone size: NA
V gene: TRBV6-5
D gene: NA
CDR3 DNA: TGTGCCAGCACCCGACAGTTATCTGAAAAACTGTTTTTT
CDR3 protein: CASTRQLSEKLFF

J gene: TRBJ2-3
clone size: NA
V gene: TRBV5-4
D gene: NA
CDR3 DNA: TGTGCCAGCAGTCCTATCCCCACAGATACGCAGTATTTT
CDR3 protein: CASSPIPTDTQYF

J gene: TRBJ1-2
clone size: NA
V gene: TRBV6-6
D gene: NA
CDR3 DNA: TGTGCCACCGCAAGCGGGGGTCGGGGCGGCTACACCTTC
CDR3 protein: CATASGGRGGYTF

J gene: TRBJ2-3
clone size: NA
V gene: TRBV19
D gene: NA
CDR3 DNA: TGTGCCAGTAGGTCACCTAGCAGGGGATCTGGTACGCAGTATTTT
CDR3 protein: CASRSPSRGSGTQYF

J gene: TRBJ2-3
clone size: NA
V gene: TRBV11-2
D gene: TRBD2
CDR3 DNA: TGTGCCAGCAGCTTTACTAGCGGCACCAACACAGATACGCAGTATTTT
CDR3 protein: CASSFTSGTNTDTQYF

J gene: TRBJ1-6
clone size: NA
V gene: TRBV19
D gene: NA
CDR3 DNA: TGTGCCAGCCACTGGGGAGGGGGACGCTGGAATTCACCCCTCCACTTT
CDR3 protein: CASHWGGGRWNSPLHF

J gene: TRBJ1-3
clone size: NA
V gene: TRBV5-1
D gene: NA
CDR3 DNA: TGCGCCAGCAGCGGGTTGGGTCGGGGCTCTGGAAACACCATATATTTT
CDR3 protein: CASSGLGRGSGNTIYF

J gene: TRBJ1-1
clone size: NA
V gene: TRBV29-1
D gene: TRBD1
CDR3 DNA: TGCAGCGTCCCCGGGACAGGGGGCGAGAAAAACACTGAAGCTTTCTTT
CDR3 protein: CSVPGTGGEKNTEAFF

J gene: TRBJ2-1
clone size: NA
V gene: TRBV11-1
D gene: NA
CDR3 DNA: TGTGCCAGCAGCTTAGAGCGAAACTCCTACAATGAGCAGTTCTTC
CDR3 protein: CASSLERNSYNEQFF